This is a list of T cell receptor beta chains from one sample in a study of control samples from healthy donors and cancer patients. TCRdb's copy holds only in-frame clones and misses some; the assay was immunoSEQ multiplex PCR. The profile shows 25,000 to 30,000 clones, about 87% of them singletons. Sequenced input: PBMCs. These receptor sequences come from a woman aged 40 to 55 with lung cancer. The conserved cysteine and the conserved F or W are not part of the CDR3 here.

>TRBJ1-5|TRBV24-1
ATSAGVSNQPQH
>TRBJ2-7|TRBV20-1
SAPVRYEQY
>TRBJ1-2|TRBV6-5
ASSPGRGYGYT
>TRBJ1-6|TRBV15
ATSRGGTYNSPLH
>TRBJ2-7|TRBV13
ASSLAGEIYEQY
>TRBJ1-2|TRBV7-2
ASSPDRGWTGYT
>TRBJ1-5|TRBV10-2
ASSEPIRGNQPQH
>TRBJ2-7|TRBV6-5
ASSYGHSYEQY
>TRBJ1-1|TRBV6-5
ASSTANTEAF
>TRBJ1-5|TRBV6-1
ASSDSTGASNQPQH
>TRBJ2-3|TRBV9
ASSVDSGAADTQY
>TRBJ2-3|TRBV12-3/TRBV12-4
ASSLAVDTQY
>TRBJ1-4|TRBV6-5
ASSYSRPGWEKLF
>TRBJ2-3|TRBV6-4
ASGQTSGGTDTQY
>TRBJ2-3|TRBV21-1
ASSPSEWAYPTDTQY
>TRBJ2-5|TRBV7-7
ASSPGRGETQY
>TRBJ1-5|TRBV10-2
ASSRGDSNQPQH
>TRBJ2-7|TRBV7-8
ASSLLVHEQY